This T cell receptor (beta chain) appears in the sequencing data of a study of identical twins. Broader study findings: Excess twin sharing in beta out-of-frame sequences was weaker.

Using its own MiXCR run on the 5' RACE reads, TCRdb lists one record per CDR3 protein. The sample holds about 810,000 distinct CDR3 sequences, roughly an eighth seen once. This clonotype was seen many times. Its cognate antigen is unknown. CDR1 is MGHRA, CDR2 YSYEKL, per germline. This CDR3 is built from 15 residues. V lost 3 bases, J lost 5 bases, and 4 bases stayed unmatched. This sample was shared with a second study, whose subject was yellow fever vaccine responses in identical twins.

The chain recombines TRBV4-1 with TRBJ1-6, with TRBD1 identical over 7 bases. The specimen was PBMCs. The TCR originated in a woman aged 18-29 years in good health. Here the CDR3 reads CASSQPGTDNSPLHF. CDR3 coding DNA: TGCGCCAGCAGCCAGCCCGGGACAGATAATTCACCCCTCCACTTT.